These 27 T cell receptor beta chains came from one sample sequenced in a study of Tregs in tolerant kidney transplant recipients. Related graft donors supplied nonmyeloablative bone marrow transplants, and mixed chimerism was transient. Profiled with immunoSEQ multiplex PCR; TCRdb holds only in-frame clones, not every one. There are 25,000 or so clones in the sample, with approximately 4.1% held by the top ten. The sequencing here drew on CD4+ T cells from blood (PBMCs), taken 6 months after the transplant. All receptors come from a human patient who received a combined kidney and bone marrow transplant. Some T cells may arise from the graft donor.

About this clone itself: The read stops 3 residues short of the end of the CDR3; the missing end is completed from the germline J gene. V gene TRBV19 combines with J gene TRBJ1-6; TRBD1 matches at 8 bases. Germline values: CDR1 LNHDA, CDR2 SQIVND (reference sequence). The CDR3 spans 15 residues. The CDR3 loop reads CASKVMGTGKNPLHF. The part of the CDR3 DNA that was read is TGTGCCAGTAAGGTGATGGGGACAGGAAAAAACCCC.

A word on this clone: The DNA ends 3 residues before the CDR3 does, and the rest of the CDR3 is filled in from the germline J gene. The V and J genes are TRBV6-2 or TRBV6-3 and TRBJ2-5; 11 bases fit TRBD2. This CDR3 is built from 15 residues. With 7 bases clipped from V and 4 bases from J, the junction kept 8 bases outside the gene matches. Germline V gives CDR1 MNHEY, CDR2 SVGEGT. CDR3 in amino acids: CASTRIAGGRETQYF. CDR3 DNA, as far as it was read: TGTGCCAGCACGAGAATAGCGGGAGGGAGAGAGACC.

Comment on this clone: Read data end 3 residues before the CDR3 end; the end is taken from the germline J gene. The chain has TRBV6-2 or TRBV6-3 and TRBJ2-7; D not resolved. Looked up from germline, CDR1 is MNHEY and CDR2 is SVGEGT. Trimming took off 4 bases at V and 6 bases at J, with 10 bases between the two ends. The CDR3 covers 12 residues. CDR3 protein: CASSSTVSEQYF. The sequenced CDR3 bases are TGTGCCAGCAGTTCGACTGTTAGCGAG.

Comment on this clone: The CDR3 end lies 3 residues beyond the end of the read and is filled in from the germline J gene. V and J are TRBV19 and TRBJ1-5; the match to TRBD1 covers 12 bases. The CDR3 contains 18 residues. Germline V gene sequence: CDR1 LNHDA, CDR2 SQIVND (reference sequence). Unmatched junction bases numbered 8, after V lost 3 bases and J lost 2 bases. The part of the CDR3 DNA that was read is TGTGCCAGTAGTATTATCGGGACAGGGGGCCCAGGCAATCAGCCC. As protein: CASSIIGTGGPGNQP. The CDR3 in its entirety is CASSIIGTGGPGNQPQHF.

The DNA read from the CDR3 is TGTGCCAGCAGTGGACATCCTAGCGGCTCCTACGAG. It specifies CASSGHPSGSYE. The complete CDR3 reads CASSGHPSGSYEQYF. This chain links TRBV6-1 with TRBJ2-7; 7 nucleotides match TRBD2. The read ends 3 residues before the CDR3 terminus; that terminus is restored from the germline J gene. Trimming cost V 4 bases and J 0 bases; bases outside gene matches: 6. The CDR3 is 15 residues long. Germline V lookup: CDR1 MNHNS, CDR2 SASEGT.

Notes on this clone: Read data end 3 residues before the CDR3 end; the end is taken from the germline J gene. This chain joins TRBV5-1 and TRBJ1-6, with D tentatively TRBD1 (5 bases). CDR1 is SGHRS, CDR2 YFSETQ, per germline. This CDR3 has 16 amino acids. V was cut by 0 bases and J by 8 bases, with 15 bases left in between. Partial CDR3 DNA: TGCGCCAGCAGCTTGGAACCAGGGTCGATAGATTCACCC. Translating it yields CASSLEPGSIDSP. Given in full, the CDR3 is CASSLEPGSIDSPLHF.

Concerning this clone: With the read ending 3 residues before the CDR3 end, the germline J gene is used to fill in that end. The chain uses TRBV18 and TRBJ2-1, with 10 positions matching TRBD1. This CDR3 spans 15 amino acids. The V gene's germline CDR1 is KGHSH and CDR2 LQKENI. J was trimmed by 2 bases and V by 3 bases; bases with no gene match: 1. CDR3 sequence reads: CASSPGTGAYNEQFF. CDR3 DNA, as far as it was read: TGTGCCAGCTCACCGGGGACAGGGGCCTACAATGAG.

A remark on this clone: With the read ending 3 residues before the CDR3 end, the germline J gene is used to fill in that end. The chain carries TRBV2 and TRBJ1-5; D unresolved. The CDR3 runs to 12 residues. In germline, CDR1 is SNHLY, CDR2 FYNNEI. V was clipped by 7 bases and J by 6 bases, with 10 bases between them. The CDR3 protein is CASTTRGQPQHF. The part of the CDR3 DNA that was read is TGTGCCAGCACCACGCGGGGTCAGCCC.

CDR3 DNA (partial): TGTGCCAGCAGGCCGACTAGCGGCCTCAGCTCCTACGAG. Translating gives CASRPTSGLSSYE. The entire CDR3 reads CASRPTSGLSSYEQYF. The chain recombines TRBV12-3 or TRBV12-4 with TRBJ2-7; 9 bases map to TRBD2. The sequence runs out 3 residues before the end of the CDR3; the remainder is reconstructed from the germline J gene. With 6 bases clipped from V and 0 bases from J, the junction kept 9 bases outside the gene matches. This CDR3 is built from 16 residues.

Notes on this clone: The CDR3 extends 3 residues past the end of the read, so its final part is completed from the germline J gene. The chain recombines TRBV5-1 with TRBJ2-7; D gene ambiguous. CDR1 and CDR2 (germline): SGHRS, YFSETQ. The germline V and J ends were trimmed by 5 bases and 3 bases, with 9 bases remaining between them. The CDR3 loop spans 12 amino acids. The CDR3 protein is CASSMAHYEQYF. The CDR3 bases that were read are TGCGCCAGCAGTATGGCCCACTACGAG.

The sequenced CDR3 bases are TGTGCCAGCAGCCCCTCCATGCGGGAAGAGACC. Translated, it gives CASSPSMREET. The entire CDR3 reads CASSPSMREETQYF. The chain links TRBV7-2 to TRBJ2-5; tentatively, D is TRBD2 (5 bases). The CDR3 end is not reached by the read, which stops 3 residues before it; the germline J gene fills it in. The V gene lost 5 bases and the J gene lost 3 bases, with 13 bases spanning the gap. Germline CDR1 reads SGHTA; CDR2 reads FQGNSA. CDR3 length equals 14 residues.

With regard to this clone: The read gets to within 3 residues of the CDR3 end, and the germline J gene fills in the rest. The genes are TRBV12-3 or TRBV12-4 and TRBJ1-1; TRBD1 matches 10 bases. CDR3 size: 14 residues. The V gene end was trimmed by 5 bases and the J gene end by 4 bases; junction bases not matched to a gene: 4. The covered CDR3 bases are TGTGCCAGCAGTCTTCGGGACAGGGGCACTGAA. It is translated as CASSLRDRGTE. The full CDR3 is CASSLRDRGTEAFF.

Comment on this clone: The read comes to an end 3 residues before the CDR3 does, leaving the germline J gene to fill in the end. The rearrangement joins TRBV20-1 to TRBJ2-5; TRBD2 is a possible D gene (6 bases). Looked up from germline, CDR1 is DFQATT and CDR2 is SNEGSKA (reference sequence). The CDR3 sequence is 15 residues long. The V gene lost 6 bases and the J gene lost 3 bases, with 20 bases spanning the gap. CDR3 amino acids: CSAIVDGGWEETQYF. The part of the CDR3 DNA that was read is TGCAGTGCGATCGTGGACGGGGGTTGGGAAGAGACC.

As regards this clone: The sequence runs out 3 residues before the end of the CDR3; the remainder is reconstructed from the germline J gene. The rearrangement links TRBV10-1 to TRBJ1-1, with D possibly being TRBD1 (6 bases). The germline CDR1 and CDR2 sequences are WNHNN and SYGVQD (reference sequence). Trimming stripped 0 bases from V and 1 base from J, with 15 bases between. The length of the CDR3 is 17 residues. CDR3 amino acids: CASSESTLGAKNTEAFF. The sequenced part of the CDR3 DNA is TGCGCCAGCAGTGAGTCGACTCTGGGGGCGAAGAACACTGAA.

Turning to this clone: The CDR3 end lies 3 residues beyond the end of the read and is filled in from the germline J gene. The chain is built from TRBV18 and TRBJ1-1; a possible D gene is TRBD1 (5 bases). Trimming shortened V by 4 bases and J by 1 base, and 7 bases separated the two germline ends. The germline CDR1 and CDR2 sequences are KGHSH and LQKENI. This CDR3 comprises 13 residues. The covered CDR3 bases are TGTGCCAGCTCACGTGACAGGAACACTGAA. It encodes CASSRDRNTE. The complete CDR3 sequence is CASSRDRNTEAFF.

In regard to this clone: The read finishes 3 residues shy of the CDR3 end, and the germline J gene is used to complete it. The V gene is TRBV19, the J gene TRBJ1-2; no firm D call. The CDR3 covers 14 residues. Looked up from germline, CDR1 is LNHDA and CDR2 is SQIVND (reference sequence). The V end lost 3 bases, the J end lost 4 bases, and 12 bases lay between the germline ends. Incomplete CDR3 DNA: TGTGCCAGTAGTATCTCCCAGACTCCCTATGGC. This sequence encodes CASSISQTPYG. The CDR3, in full, reads CASSISQTPYGYTF. Filled out from reference TRBV19 and TRBJ1-2, the complete variable domain reads DGGITQSPKYLFRKEGQNVTLSCEQNLNHDAMYWYRQDPGQGLRLIYYSQIVNDFQKGDIAEGYSVSREKKESFPLTVTSAQKNPTAFYLCASSISQTPYGYTFGSGTRLTVV.

CDR3 DNA (partial): TGTGCCAGCAGTCTCTTACGGGGGACTAGCGGGGGGCGTGATACG. This gives the protein CASSLLRGTSGGRDT. In full, the CDR3 reads CASSLLRGTSGGRDTQYF. The V gene is TRBV12-3 or TRBV12-4, the J gene TRBJ2-3; TRBD2 aligns across 15 bases. The read terminates 3 residues ahead of where the CDR3 ends, so the germline J gene completes it. The CDR3 has 18 amino acids. The V gene end was trimmed by 5 bases and the J gene end by 6 bases; junction bases not matched to a gene: 12.

As to this clone: The CDR3 extends 3 residues past the end of the read, so its final part is completed from the germline J gene. The chain couples TRBV11-2 to TRBJ1-6; 7 bases map to TRBD1. With 6 bases clipped from V and 6 bases from J, the junction kept 8 bases outside the gene matches. CDR1 is SGHAT, CDR2 FQNNGV, per germline. This CDR3 has 15 amino acids. Partial CDR3 DNA: TGTGCCAGCAGACGGCCGGGACAGAGTAATTCACCC. It yields the protein CASRRPGQSNSP. The full-length CDR3 reads as CASRRPGQSNSPLHF. The full variable domain, completed using reference TRBV11-2 and TRBJ1-6, is EAGVAQSPRYKIIEKRQSVAFWCNPISGHATLYWYQQILGQGPKLLIQFQNNGVVDDSQLPKDRFSAERLKGVDSTLKIQPAKLEDSAVYLCASRRPGQSNSPLHFGNGTRLTVT.

On this clone itself: The sequenced fragment ends 3 residues before the CDR3 boundary, so the rest is inferred from the germline J gene. The chain couples TRBV6-2 or TRBV6-3 to TRBJ2-7; the D gene is possibly TRBD1 (6 bases). This CDR3 has 14 amino acids. Germline V gene lookup returns CDR1 MNHEY and CDR2 SVGEGT. The V gene lost 8 bases and the J gene lost 3 bases, with 17 bases spanning the gap. CDR3 DNA (partial): TGTGCCAGCGGTGATCTAGTACAGGGCTACGAG. Translated: CASGDLVQGYE. The entire CDR3 is CASGDLVQGYEQYF.

For this clone: The read falls 3 residues short of the CDR3 end, and the missing part is taken from the germline J gene. The rearrangement uses TRBV7-8 and TRBJ2-5; 12 nucleotides line up with TRBD2. The V and J ends lost 2 bases and 4 bases, in that order; junction bases with no gene match: 11. Per germline, CDR1 SGHVS and CDR2 FQNEAQ. The CDR3 is 18 residues long. The covered CDR3 bases are TGTGCCAGCAGCTTACGGCCTTCTAGCGGGAGGGCCAGAGAGACC. Translated: CASSLRPSSGRARET. The full CDR3 protein reads CASSLRPSSGRARETQYF. The complete variable domain, with remaining parts taken from reference TRBV7-8 and TRBJ2-5, reads GAGVSQSPRYKVAKRGQDVALRCDPISGHVSLFWYQQALGQGPEFLTYFQNEAQLDKSGLPSDRFFAERPEGSVSTLKIQRTQQEDSAVYLCASSLRPSSGRARETQYFGPGTRLLVL.

Note on this clone: The read is 3 residues too short to cover the CDR3 end, so that end is filled in from the germline J gene. The rearrangement links TRBV7-2 to TRBJ1-5; 7 bases match TRBD1. Germline-derived CDR1 and CDR2 are SGHTA and FQGNSA. With V trimmed by 1 base and J by 4 bases, 4 bases remained unmatched. The CDR3 is 15 amino acids. The CDR3 protein is CASSLGDSGNQPQHF. Partial CDR3 DNA: TGTGCCAGCAGCTTAGGGGACAGCGGTAATCAGCCC.

Incomplete CDR3 DNA: TGTGCCAGCAGCCCTAGCGGGACGGGATACGAG. Translating gives CASSPSGTGYE. The entire CDR3 sequence reads CASSPSGTGYEQYF. The rearrangement joins TRBV11-2 to TRBJ2-7, with TRBD2 identical over 9 bases. The CDR3 goes on 3 residues after the read ends, and that part is filled in from the germline J gene. V trimming: 5 bases; J trimming: 4 bases; junction bases outside the gene matches: 6. The CDR3 has 14 residues. CDR1 is SGHAT and CDR2 is FQNNGV in the germline V gene.

A note on this clone: The read stops 3 residues short of the end of the CDR3; the missing end is completed from the germline J gene. The rearrangement uses TRBV5-5 and TRBJ2-7, with TRBD2 as a possible D gene (6 bases). Trimming cost V 2 bases and J 3 bases, with 6 bases left between them. The germline V gene has CDR1 SGHKS and CDR2 YYEKEE (reference sequence). The CDR3 has 12 residues. CDR3 DNA (partial): TGTGCCAGCAGCTTCGGGGGCTACGAG. Protein product: CASSFGGYE. The full-length CDR3 reads as CASSFGGYEQYF.

Frequency places this clone as medium-sized. Read data end 3 residues before the CDR3 end; the end is taken from the germline J gene. The V call is TRBV20-1, the J call TRBJ2-3; D gene ambiguous. The CDR3 is 15 amino acids. Germline CDR1 reads DFQATT; CDR2 reads SNEGSKA (reference sequence). The ends were cut back, 3 bases at V and 0 bases at J, with 13 bases in the middle. CDR3 region: CSASVDLGSTDTQYF. The sequenced part of the CDR3 DNA is TGCAGTGCTAGCGTAGACTTAGGAAGCACAGATACG.

About this clone itself: The read ends 3 residues before the CDR3 terminus; that terminus is restored from the germline J gene. The chain employs TRBV5-6 and TRBJ1-2; D is possibly TRBD1 (6 bases). The CDR3 loop spans 13 amino acids. CDR1 SGHDT and CDR2 YYEEEE come from the germline V gene. V lost 5 bases, J lost 7 bases, and 15 bases lay in between. The CDR3 protein is CASRAGTKLGYTF. The DNA read from the CDR3 is TGTGCCAGCAGGGCCGGGACAAAGCTTGGC. The full variable domain, its missing parts supplied by reference TRBV5-6 and TRBJ1-2, is DAGVTQSPTHLIKTRGQQVTLRCSPKSGHDTVSWYQQALGQGPQFIFQYYEEEERQRGNFPDRFSGHQFPNYSSELNVNALLLGDSALYLCASRAGTKLGYTFGSGTRLTVV.

Comments on this clone: The CDR3 end lies 3 residues beyond the end of the read and is filled in from the germline J gene. The chain links TRBV18 to TRBJ2-3; a weak D match, TRBD2 (5 bases). The V gene's germline CDR1 is KGHSH and CDR2 LQKENI. This CDR3 is 16 amino acids long. Trimming removed 3 bases at V and 1 base at J, with 14 bases between. The CDR3 sequence is CASSPWLAKGTDTQYF. CDR3 DNA, as far as it was read: TGTGCCAGCTCACCTTGGCTAGCAAAGGGCACAGATACG.

Regarding this clone: The sequence runs out 3 residues before the end of the CDR3; the remainder is reconstructed from the germline J gene. J is TRBJ1-2 and V is TRBV20-1; 11 nucleotides match TRBD1. CDR1 is DFQATT and CDR2 is SNEGSKA in the germline V gene (reference sequence). Trimming cost V 2 bases and J 6 bases; bases outside gene matches: 5. The CDR3 loop spans 14 amino acids. The CDR3 bases that were read are TGCAGTGCTAGACCCCCGGACAGGGGGCATGGC. Translating gives CSARPPDRGHG. From start to end, the CDR3 is CSARPPDRGHGYTF.